The clone carrying this T cell receptor beta chain came up a few times. What it binds is not known. This sample is part of a study of cytomegalovirus exposure and HLA in healthy donors. At the level of the study: The Caucasian-associated ancestry cluster contained about 80% of the approximately 400 genotyped donors.

General study points: Presence/absence comparisons presumed near-even sequencing depth among donors. Many donors carried some public TCRs, although rarity characterized most TCR sequences.

The length of the CDR3 is 13 residues. Between the trimmed V and J ends, which lost 4 bases and 2 bases, there was a span of 8 bases. CDR1 is MDHEN and CDR2 is SYDVKM in the germline V gene. Vbeta (60) and Jbeta (13) primers were used in the PCR. Libraries were prepared by immunoSEQ multiplex PCR; TCRdb keeps only in-frame clonotypes and omits some of them. The repertoire holds approximately 61,000 clones, with approximately 60% as singletons. The TCR originated in a woman between 50 and 59 years old in good health and CMV-seronegative. Material: PBMCs. V is TRBV28 and J is TRBJ1-2; D is possibly TRBD1 (6 bases). CDR3 in amino acids: CASSWTDNYGYTF. The CDR3 nucleotides are TGTGCCAGCAGTTGGACAGACAACTATGGCTACACCTTC.